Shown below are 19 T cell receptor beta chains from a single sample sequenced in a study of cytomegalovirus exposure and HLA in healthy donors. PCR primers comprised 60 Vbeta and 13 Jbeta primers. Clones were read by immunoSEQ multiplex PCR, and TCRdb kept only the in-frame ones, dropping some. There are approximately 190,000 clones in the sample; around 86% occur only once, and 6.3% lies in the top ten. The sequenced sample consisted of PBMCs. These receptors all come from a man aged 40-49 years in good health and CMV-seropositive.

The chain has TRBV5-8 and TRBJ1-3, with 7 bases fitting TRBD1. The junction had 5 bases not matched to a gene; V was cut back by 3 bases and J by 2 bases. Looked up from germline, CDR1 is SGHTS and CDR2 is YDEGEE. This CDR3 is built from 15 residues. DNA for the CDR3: TGTGCCAGCAGCTCTACAGGGGACCCTGGAAACACCATATATTTT. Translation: CASSSTGDPGNTIYF. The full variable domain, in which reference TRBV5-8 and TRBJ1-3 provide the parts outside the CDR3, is EAGVTQSPTHLIKTRGQQATLRCSPISGHTSVYWYQQALGLGLQFLLWYDEGEERNRGNFPPRFSGRQFPNYSSELNVNALELEDSALYLCASSSTGDPGNTIYFGEGSWLTVV.

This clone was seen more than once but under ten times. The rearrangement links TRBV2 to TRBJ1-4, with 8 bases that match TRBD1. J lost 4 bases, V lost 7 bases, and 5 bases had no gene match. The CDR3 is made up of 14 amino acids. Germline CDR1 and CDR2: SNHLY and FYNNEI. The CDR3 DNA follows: TGTGCCAGCACCAAAGACAGGGGTAATGAAAAACTGTTTTTT. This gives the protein CASTKDRGNEKLFF. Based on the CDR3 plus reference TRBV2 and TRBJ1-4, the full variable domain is EPEVTQTPSHQVTQMGQEVILRCVPISNHLYFYWYRQILGQKVEFLVSFYNNEISEKSEIFDDQFSVERPDGSNFTLKIRSTKLEDSAMYFCASTKDRGNEKLFFGSGTQLSVL.

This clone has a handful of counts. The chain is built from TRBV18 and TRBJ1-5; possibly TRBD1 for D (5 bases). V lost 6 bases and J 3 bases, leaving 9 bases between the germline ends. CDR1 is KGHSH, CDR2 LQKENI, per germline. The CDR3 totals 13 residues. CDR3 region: CASSGTSNQPQHF. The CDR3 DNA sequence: TGTGCCAGCTCGGGGACTTCCAATCAGCCCCAGCATTTT.

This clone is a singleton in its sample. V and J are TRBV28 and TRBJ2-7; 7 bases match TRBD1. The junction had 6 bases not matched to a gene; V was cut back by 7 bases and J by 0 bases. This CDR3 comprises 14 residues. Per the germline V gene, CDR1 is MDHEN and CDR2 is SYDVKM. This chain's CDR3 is CASNLQGSSYEQYF. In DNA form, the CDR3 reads TGTGCCAGCAACCTACAGGGGAGCTCCTACGAGCAGTACTTC.

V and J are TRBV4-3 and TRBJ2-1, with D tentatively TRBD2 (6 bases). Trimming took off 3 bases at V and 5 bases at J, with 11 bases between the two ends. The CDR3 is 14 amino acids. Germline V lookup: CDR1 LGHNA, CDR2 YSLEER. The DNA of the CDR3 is TGCGCCAGCAGCCAGCCGGGACTGAACAATGAGCAGTTCTTC. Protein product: CASSQPGLNNEQFF.

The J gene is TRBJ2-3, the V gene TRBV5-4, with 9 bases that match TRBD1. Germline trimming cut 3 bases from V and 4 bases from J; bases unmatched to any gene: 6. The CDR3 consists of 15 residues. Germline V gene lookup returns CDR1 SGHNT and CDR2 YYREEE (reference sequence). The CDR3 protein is CASSSRDRVPDTQYF. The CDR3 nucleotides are TGTGCCAGCAGCTCCCGGGACAGGGTGCCAGATACGCAGTATTTT.

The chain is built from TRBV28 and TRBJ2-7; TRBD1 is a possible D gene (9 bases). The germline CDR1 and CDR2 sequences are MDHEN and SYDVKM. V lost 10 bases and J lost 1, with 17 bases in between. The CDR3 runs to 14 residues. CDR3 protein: CATSGGTGSYEQYF. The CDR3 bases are TGTGCCACCTCGGGAGGGACAGGGTCCTACGAGCAGTACTTC.

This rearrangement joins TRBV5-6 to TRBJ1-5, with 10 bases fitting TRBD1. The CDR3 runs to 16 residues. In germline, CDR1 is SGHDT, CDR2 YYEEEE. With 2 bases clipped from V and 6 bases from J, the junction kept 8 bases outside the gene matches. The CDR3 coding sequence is TGTGCCAGCAGCTTCCTGGGACAGGGGTCGCCTCAGCCCCAGCATTTT. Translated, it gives CASSFLGQGSPQPQHF.

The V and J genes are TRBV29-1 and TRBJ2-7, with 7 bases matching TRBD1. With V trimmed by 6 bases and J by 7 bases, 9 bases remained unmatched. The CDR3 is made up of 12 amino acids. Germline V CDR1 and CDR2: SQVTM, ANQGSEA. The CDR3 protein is CSVLTGPREQYF. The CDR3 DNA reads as TGCAGCGTCCTGACAGGGCCTCGGGAGCAGTACTTC.

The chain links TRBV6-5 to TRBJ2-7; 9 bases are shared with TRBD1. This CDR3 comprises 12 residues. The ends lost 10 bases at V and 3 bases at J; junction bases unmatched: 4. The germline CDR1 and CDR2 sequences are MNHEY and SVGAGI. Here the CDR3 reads CATRTGDYEQYF. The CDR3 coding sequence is TGTGCCACACGGACAGGGGACTACGAGCAGTACTTC.

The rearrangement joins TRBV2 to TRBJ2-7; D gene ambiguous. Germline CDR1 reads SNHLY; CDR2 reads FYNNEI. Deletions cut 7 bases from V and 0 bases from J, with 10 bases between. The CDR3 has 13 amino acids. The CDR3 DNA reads TGTGCCAGCAACGCCCCTAGCTCCTACGAGCAGTACTTC. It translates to CASNAPSSYEQYF.

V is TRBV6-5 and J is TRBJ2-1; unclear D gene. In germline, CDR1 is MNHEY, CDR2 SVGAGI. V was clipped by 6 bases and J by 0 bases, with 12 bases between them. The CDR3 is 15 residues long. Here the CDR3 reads CASRVFTPSYNEQFF. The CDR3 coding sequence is TGTGCCAGCAGAGTTTTTACTCCCTCCTACAATGAGCAGTTCTTC.

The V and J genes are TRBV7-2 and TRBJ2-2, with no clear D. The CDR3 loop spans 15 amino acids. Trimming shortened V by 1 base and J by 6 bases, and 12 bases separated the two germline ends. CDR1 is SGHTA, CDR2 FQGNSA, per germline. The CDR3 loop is CASSLVTTRSGELFF. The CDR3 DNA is TGTGCCAGCAGCTTAGTTACAACCAGATCCGGGGAGCTGTTTTTT.

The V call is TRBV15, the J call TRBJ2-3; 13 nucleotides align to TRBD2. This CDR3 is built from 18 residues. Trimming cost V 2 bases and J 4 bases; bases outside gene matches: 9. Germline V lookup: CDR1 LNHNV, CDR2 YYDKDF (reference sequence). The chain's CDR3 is CATSRIFSGTSGADTQYF. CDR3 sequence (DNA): TGTGCCACCAGCAGAATTTTCTCCGGGACTAGCGGGGCAGATACGCAGTATTTT.

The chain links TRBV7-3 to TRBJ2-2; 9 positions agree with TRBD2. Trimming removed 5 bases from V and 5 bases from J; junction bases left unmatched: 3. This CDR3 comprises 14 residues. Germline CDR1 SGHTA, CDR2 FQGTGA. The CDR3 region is CASSARGGTGELFF. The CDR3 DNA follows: TGTGCCAGCAGCGCGCGGGGGGGTACCGGGGAGCTGTTTTTT.

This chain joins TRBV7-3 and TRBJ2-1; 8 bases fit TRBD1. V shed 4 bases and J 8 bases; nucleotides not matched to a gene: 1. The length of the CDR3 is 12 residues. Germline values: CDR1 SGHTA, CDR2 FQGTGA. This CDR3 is CASSSGGDEQFF. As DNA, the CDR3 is TGTGCCAGCAGCTCAGGGGGCGATGAGCAGTTCTTC.

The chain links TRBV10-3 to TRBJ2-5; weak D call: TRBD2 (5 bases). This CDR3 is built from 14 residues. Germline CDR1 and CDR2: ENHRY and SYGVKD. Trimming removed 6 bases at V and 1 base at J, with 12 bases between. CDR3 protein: CAIRDYPTQETQYF. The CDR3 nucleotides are TGTGCCATCAGAGACTACCCCACCCAAGAGACCCAGTACTTC.

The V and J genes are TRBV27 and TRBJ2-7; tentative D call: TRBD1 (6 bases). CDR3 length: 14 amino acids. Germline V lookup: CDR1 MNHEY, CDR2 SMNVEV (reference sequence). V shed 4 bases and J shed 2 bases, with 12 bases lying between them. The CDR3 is CASSSLRGPYEQYF. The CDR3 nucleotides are TGTGCCAGCAGTTCGCTCAGGGGTCCCTACGAGCAGTACTTC.

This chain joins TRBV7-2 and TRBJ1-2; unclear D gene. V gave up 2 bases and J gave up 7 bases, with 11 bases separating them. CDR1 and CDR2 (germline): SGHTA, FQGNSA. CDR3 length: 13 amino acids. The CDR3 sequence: CASSLNTFAGYTF. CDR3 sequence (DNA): TGTGCCAGCAGCTTAAACACATTCGCTGGCTACACCTTC.